These T cell receptor beta chains were read from a single sample in a study of shared clonotypes between healthy human individuals. Profiling relied on immunoSEQ multiplex PCR, and the TCRdb table lists in-frame clones only, not all of them. The table includes about 1.1 million clones, around 77% detected once. Material for sequencing was memory CD4+ T cells from PBMCs. These receptors were collected from a man aged 18 to 35 in good health. Some clones in this sample may be carry-over from other donors' samples. The CDR3 runs from the conserved cysteine through the conserved F or W. A D gene is named only where the DNA matches it firmly. The size field is filled for only some rows; it gives once, few, many or a size class.

CDR3	DNA	V	J	size	D
CASRTYYSTDTQYF	TGCGCCAGCAGGACGTACTATTCCACAGATACGCAGTATTTT	TRBV5-1	TRBJ2-3	NA	NA
CASSSGQGEFF	TGTGCCAGCAGCTCGGGACAGGGGGAGTTCTTC	TRBV7-2	TRBJ2-1	NA	TRBD1
CASSSQQGGGTEAFF	TGCGCCAGCAGCTCGCAACAGGGCGGGGGCACTGAAGCTTTCTTT	TRBV5-1	TRBJ1-1	NA	NA
CASSFGSGRGSYNEQFF	TGTGCCAGCAGCTTTGGCAGCGGGAGGGGGTCCTACAATGAGCAGTTCTTC	TRBV11-2	TRBJ2-1	NA	TRBD2
CASRVGGSSYEQYF	TGTGCCAGCCGGGTCGGGGGAAGCTCCTACGAGCAGTACTTC	TRBV6-1	TRBJ2-7	NA	NA
CASTSNRDEQFF	TGTGCCAGCACCTCTAACCGGGATGAGCAGTTCTTC	TRBV28	TRBJ2-1	NA	NA
CASSLGADTQYF	TGTGCCAGCAGCTTGGGGGCAGATACGCAGTATTTT	TRBV7-2	TRBJ2-3	NA	NA
CASSLQTYEQYF	TGTGCCAGCAGCTTACAGACCTACGAGCAGTACTTC	TRBV28	TRBJ2-7	few	NA
CASSPWDGSTDTQYF	TGTGCCAGCAGCCCCTGGGACGGTAGCACAGATACGCAGTATTTT	TRBV4-2	TRBJ2-3	NA	NA
CASSFQNGNYEQYF	TGTGCCAGCAGCTTCCAAAATGGGAACTACGAGCAGTACTTC	TRBV11-2	TRBJ2-7	NA	NA
CASSQTPGGAQGYTF	TGTGCCAGCAGCCAAACACCAGGGGGCGCACAAGGCTACACCTTC	TRBV4-2	TRBJ1-2	NA	TRBD1
CASRVDWGAGYTF	TGTGCCAGCAGGGTCGATTGGGGGGCTGGCTACACCTTC	TRBV25-1	TRBJ1-2	NA	NA
CASSPPGGGAGNEQFF	TGTGCCAGCTCACCACCAGGAGGGGGCGCGGGCAATGAGCAGTTCTTC	TRBV18	TRBJ2-1	NA	NA
CAGNRGGTDTQYF	TGTGCCGGAAACAGGGGGGGTACAGATACGCAGTATTTT	TRBV28	TRBJ2-3	NA	NA
CASSLGATWTNYGYTF	TGTGCCAGCAGTTTGGGGGCCACTTGGACTAACTATGGCTACACCTTC	TRBV28	TRBJ1-2	NA	NA
CASGLGQRWMEQYF	TGTGCTAGTGGTTTGGGACAGCGTTGGATGGAGCAGTACTTC	TRBV12-5	TRBJ2-7	NA	NA
CASSRTQSGAEAFF	TGTGCCAGCTCACGCACTCAATCCGGAGCTGAAGCTTTCTTT	TRBV18	TRBJ1-1	few	NA
CASSYSRQGMNTEAFF	TGTGCCAGCTCTTATAGCCGACAGGGGATGAACACTGAAGCTTTCTTT	TRBV18	TRBJ1-1	once	TRBD1
CASKGYSYEQYF	TGTGCCAGCAAGGGGTATTCCTACGAGCAGTACTTC	TRBV6-5	TRBJ2-7	NA	NA
CASSLPKGLAVASEQFF	TGTGCCAGCAGCTTACCTAAGGGACTAGCGGTAGCCAGTGAGCAGTTCTTC	TRBV7-2	TRBJ2-1	NA	TRBD2
CASSLDPRSEAFF	TGTGCCAGCAGCTTAGATCCCAGAAGCGAAGCTTTCTTT	TRBV13	TRBJ1-1	NA	NA
CASSSRFIGTEAFF	TGTGCCAGCAGCTCCCGATTCATAGGAACTGAAGCTTTCTTT	TRBV7-2	TRBJ1-1	NA	NA
CASSLPGQTYEQYF	TGTGCCAGTAGTTTACCGGGACAGACCTACGAGCAGTACTTC	TRBV19	TRBJ2-7	once	TRBD1
CAWSVRGPLGRPPYEQYF	TGTGCCTGGAGTGTACGCGGACCCTTGGGCAGGCCGCCCTACGAGCAGTACTTC	TRBV30	TRBJ2-7	NA	NA
CASSFRDGPYEQYF	TGTGCCAGCAGTTTCCGGGACGGGCCCTACGAGCAGTACTTC	TRBV6-6	TRBJ2-7	NA	NA
CASSLWTGYYEQYF	TGTGCCAGCAGTCTCTGGACAGGGTACTACGAGCAGTACTTC	TRBV28	TRBJ2-7	NA	TRBD1
CASSRGKDNQPQHF	TGTGCCAGTAGCCGCGGTAAGGACAATCAGCCCCAGCATTTT	TRBV19	TRBJ1-5	NA	NA
CASSPTGVSGANVLTF	TGTGCCAGCTCGCCAACAGGGGTCTCTGGGGCCAACGTCCTGACTTTC	TRBV18	TRBJ2-6	NA	TRBD1
CASSLGGLARNEQFF	TGTGCCAGCAGCTTAGGTGGCCTAGCACGTAATGAGCAGTTCTTC	TRBV7-8	TRBJ2-1	NA	NA
CASSIPGTGGSLPTYEQYF	TGCGCCAGCAGCATCCCGGGGACAGGGGGCTCTCTACCCACCTACGAGCAGTACTTC	TRBV5-1	TRBJ2-7	NA	TRBD1
CASSVRMGGPSEQFF	TGTGCCAGCAGCGTTCGAATGGGAGGCCCTAGCGAGCAGTTCTTC	TRBV9	TRBJ2-1	few	NA
CASSLSGSGSYNEQFF	TGTGCCAGCAGTCTTAGCGGGAGTGGGTCCTACAATGAGCAGTTCTTC	TRBV28	TRBJ2-1	NA	TRBD2
CASSSGLAGLSLTKNIQYF	TGTGCCAGCAGCTCAGGACTAGCGGGATTGTCGTTAACCAAAAACATTCAGTACTTC	TRBV7-2	TRBJ2-4	NA	TRBD2
CAWDTGNTIYF	TGTGCCTGGGACACTGGAAACACCATATATTTT	TRBV30	TRBJ1-3	NA	NA
CASSLIGTGAEAFF	TGTGCCAGCAGTCTTATAGGGACAGGAGCTGAAGCTTTCTTT	TRBV11-2	TRBJ1-1	NA	TRBD1
CASFSGTEETQYF	TGTGCCAGCTTTTCCGGGACGGAAGAGACCCAGTACTTC	TRBV6-6	TRBJ2-5	once	NA
CASSRQQGVKYEQYF	TGCGCCAGCAGCCGGCAACAGGGGGTGAAATACGAGCAGTACTTC	TRBV4-1	TRBJ2-7	NA	TRBD1
CASSLTGGWGTEAFF	TGCGCCAGCAGCCTCACAGGGGGGTGGGGCACTGAAGCTTTCTTT	TRBV4-1	TRBJ1-1	once	TRBD1
CASSLLGQTPANEKLFF	TGTGCCAGCAGCTTGCTGGGACAGACTCCTGCTAATGAAAAACTGTTTTTT	TRBV5-6	TRBJ1-4	NA	TRBD1
CASSPGGGEKLFF	TGTGCCAGCTCACCAGGGGGAGGCGAAAAACTGTTTTTT	TRBV18	TRBJ1-4	NA	NA